A single sample is the source of the 8 T cell receptor beta chains below, sequenced in a study of blood T cell repertoires in COVID-19. Assay: immunoSEQ multiplex PCR; the TCRdb copy retains only in-frame clones and omits some. The sample shows about 220,000 clones, roughly 86% of them seen only once. The sample taken for sequencing was peripheral blood. The receptors originated from a young woman who had recovered from COVID-19.

J is TRBJ2-7 and V is TRBV5-1, with 7 bases identical to TRBD1. This CDR3 region has 14 residues. V lost 0 bases and J lost 6; bases outside the gene matches: 6. Germline V gives CDR1 SGHRS, CDR2 YFSETQ. The CDR3 DNA reads as TGCGCCAGCAGCTTGGACAGGGGATCCGGCGAGCAGTACTTC. Translation gives CASSLDRGSGEQYF. Complete variable domain (other parts from reference TRBV5-1 and TRBJ2-7): KAGVTQTPRYLIKTRGQQVTLSCSPISGHRSVSWYQQTPGQGLQFLFEYFSETQRNKGNFPGRFSGRQFSNSRSEMNVSTLELGDSALYLCASSLDRGSGEQYFGPGTRLTVT.

This clone was detected only once. The chain couples TRBV6-1 to TRBJ1-1, with 10 bases identical to TRBD1. The ends lost 3 bases at V and 11 bases at J; junction bases unmatched: 6. This CDR3 is built from 13 residues. Germline CDR1 is MNHNS and CDR2 is SASEGT. This chain's CDR3 is CASSDRDRGSAFF. Written as DNA, the CDR3 is TGTGCCAGCAGTGACAGGGACAGGGGATCCGCTTTCTTT.

This clone was seen more than once but under ten times. V is TRBV27 and J is TRBJ1-4; 10 nucleotides match TRBD1. CDR1 MNHEY and CDR2 SMNVEV come from the germline V gene (reference sequence). CDR3 length: 14 residues. V shed 6 bases, J shed 5 bases, and the junction held 3 bases outside the gene matches. This CDR3 reads CASRLTGGNEKLFF. The CDR3 DNA reads TGTGCCAGCAGATTGACAGGGGGCAATGAAAAACTGTTTTTT.

The chain links TRBV3-1 (or the pseudogene TRBV3-2) to TRBJ2-3, with D possibly TRBD2 on 5 matching bases. V lost 2 bases, J lost 6 bases, and 15 bases lay in between. The CDR3 extends over 15 amino acids. Germline CDR1 LGHDT, CDR2 YNNKEL (reference sequence). CDR3 loop: CASSQNGLALDTQYF. The CDR3 nucleotides are TGTGCCAGCAGCCAAAATGGACTGGCTTTGGATACGCAGTATTTT.

CDR3 amino acids: CASSFDGTSGDTQYF. In nucleotides, the CDR3 is TGCGCCAGCAGCTTTGATGGGACTAGCGGGGATACGCAGTATTTT. The chain employs TRBV5-1 and TRBJ2-3, with 12 positions matching TRBD2. Germline trimming cut 2 bases from V and 6 bases from J; bases unmatched to any gene: 4. This CDR3 region has 15 residues. The germline gives CDR1 SGHRS, CDR2 YFSETQ.

The chain couples TRBV19 to TRBJ1-3; D is perhaps TRBD1 (6 bases). V dropped 5 bases and J dropped 5 bases, with 13 bases sitting between them. This CDR3 region has 14 residues. Germline V gives CDR1 LNHDA, CDR2 SQIVND (reference sequence). The CDR3 loop reads CASSSPTGRNTIYF. CDR3 nucleotides: TGTGCCAGTAGTTCGCCGACAGGAAGAAACACCATATATTTT.

This clone was detected once. The CDR3 is CASSLAYSNEKLFF. The DNA of the CDR3 is TGTGCCAGCAGCTTAGCGTACAGTAATGAAAAACTGTTTTTT. The genes are TRBV7-2 and TRBJ1-4, with D hard to call. The CDR3 sequence is 14 residues long. The V and J ends lost 0 bases and 4 bases respectively, with 6 bases between them. CDR1 is SGHTA and CDR2 is FQGNSA in the germline V gene. The whole variable domain, filled in from reference TRBV7-2 and TRBJ1-4, reads GAGVSQSPSNKVTEKGKDVELRCDPISGHTALYWYRQSLGQGLEFLIYFQGNSAPDKSGLPSDRFSAERTGGSVSTLTIQRTQQEDSAVYLCASSLAYSNEKLFFGSGTQLSVL.

The rearrangement uses TRBV5-6 and TRBJ2-7; possibly TRBD1 for D (6 bases). This CDR3 is built from 13 residues. Germline CDR1 and CDR2: SGHDT and YYEEEE. The V and J ends lost 4 bases and 3 bases respectively, with 11 bases between them. Here the CDR3 DNA reads TGTGCCAGCAGCCTGGACAGCCACTACGAGCAGTACTTC. Protein sequence: CASSLDSHYEQYF.